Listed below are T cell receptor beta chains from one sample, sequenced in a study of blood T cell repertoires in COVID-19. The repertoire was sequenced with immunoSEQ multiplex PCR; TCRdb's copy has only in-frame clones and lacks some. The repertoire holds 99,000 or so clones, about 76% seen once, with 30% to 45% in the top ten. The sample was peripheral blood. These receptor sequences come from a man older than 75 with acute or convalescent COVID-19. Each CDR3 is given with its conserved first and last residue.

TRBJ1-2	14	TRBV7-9	CASSVDRGNYGYTF
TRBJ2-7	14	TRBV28	CASSLETGEDEQYF
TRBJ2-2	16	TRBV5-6	CASSLDRGVYSGELFF
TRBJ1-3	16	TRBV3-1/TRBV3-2	CASSQPGRGSGNTIYF
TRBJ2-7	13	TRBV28	CASSRVGNYEQYF
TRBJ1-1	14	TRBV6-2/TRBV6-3	CASSRQAWDTEAFF
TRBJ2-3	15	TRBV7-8	CASSFAGWSTDTQYF
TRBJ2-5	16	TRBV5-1	CASSKRQGQGQETQYF
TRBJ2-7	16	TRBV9	CASSVKGLAGSDEQYF
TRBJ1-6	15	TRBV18	CASSDRGNYNSPLHF
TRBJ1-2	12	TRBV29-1	CSVVSQDYGYTF
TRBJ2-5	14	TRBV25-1	CASSENRAKETQYF
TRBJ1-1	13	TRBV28	CASTQGGGPEAFF
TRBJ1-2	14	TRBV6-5	CASSPRTRSYGYTF
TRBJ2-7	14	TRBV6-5	CASSPGQGGYEQYF
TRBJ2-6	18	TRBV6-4	CASSEGPGQGSGANVLTF
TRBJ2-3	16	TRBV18	CASSQTSGRTLDTQYF
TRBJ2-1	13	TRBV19	CASSILGGNEQFF
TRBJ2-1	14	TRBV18	CASSQRQDYNEQFF
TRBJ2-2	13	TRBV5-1	CASSLTDTGELFF
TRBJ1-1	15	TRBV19	CASSIDRGSNTEAFF
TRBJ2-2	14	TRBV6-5	CASYRGSNTGELFF
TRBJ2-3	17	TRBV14	CASSQVGGGPRTDTQYF
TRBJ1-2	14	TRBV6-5	CASSYSGRRGGYTF
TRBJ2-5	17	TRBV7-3	CASSLTKIAGGQETQYF
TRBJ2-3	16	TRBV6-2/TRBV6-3	CASSYRQGDTTDTQYF
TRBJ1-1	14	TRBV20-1	CSASRASAGTEAFF
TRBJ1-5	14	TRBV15	CATSRVAQNQPQHF
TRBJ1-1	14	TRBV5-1	CASSLGLLNTEAFF
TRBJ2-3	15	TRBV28	CASSPGTGYTDTQYF
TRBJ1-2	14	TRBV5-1	CASSSLTGNGGYTF
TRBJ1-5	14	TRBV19	CASSSGQGAMPQHF
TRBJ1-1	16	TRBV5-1	CASSLAWLGGGTEAFF
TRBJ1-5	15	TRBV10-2	CASSAGTGLYQPQHF
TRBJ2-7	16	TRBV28	CASSLGLAGGPVEQYF
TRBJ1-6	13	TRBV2	CASSEARGRPLHF
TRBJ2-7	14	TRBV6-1	CASSEFRGSDEQYF
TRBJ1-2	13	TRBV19	CASSIEGTGGYTF
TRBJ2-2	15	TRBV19	CASSILSSEVGELFF
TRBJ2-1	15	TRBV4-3	CASSQVPGQYNEQFF